Reported below is one T cell receptor beta chain. This entry comes from a study of T cell changes during pregnancy in multiple sclerosis. Germline V CDR1 and CDR2: LNHDA, SQIVND (reference sequence). The CDR3 is 15 residues long. The V end was cut by 3 bases, the J end by 1 base, with 11 bases between. Clones were read by immunoSEQ multiplex PCR, and TCRdb kept only the in-frame ones, dropping some. The sample contains about 75,000 clones, around 94% of which appear only once. The source of this sequence is a female donor with multiple sclerosis, enrolled in a pregnancy study. Specimen: CD4+ T cells from peripheral blood mononuclear cells, collected after pregnancy. This chain connects TRBV19 to TRBJ2-3; D is perhaps TRBD2 (7 bases). The CDR3 DNA reads as TGTGCCAGTAGTATGGGGGCGGGAGGCACAGATACGCAGTATTTT. Translation: CASSMGAGGTDTQYF.